These 19 T cell receptor beta chains were all obtained from the same sample, sequenced in a study of T cell responses to AZD1222 COVID-19 vaccine (dated by TCRdb to 2020 to 2023). The meaning of the sample's time point label: about 28 days (+/-7) after the second vaccine dose. The method was the immunoSEQ multiplex PCR assay. TCRdb stores this immuneACCESS table with in-frame sequences only. Part of the clones is absent; in the studies checked, under half of the shortfall reflects unresolved V genes, and no reason is known for the rest. The sample table contains 150,000 or so clones; only one count was recorded for 90% to 95% of them. The top ten clones comprise about 1.5% of the sample. The input for sequencing was peripheral blood, taken 28 days after the second AZD1222 dose. All receptors come from an adult who received the AZD1222 COVID-19 vaccine.

This chain uses TRBV3-1 (or the pseudogene TRBV3-2) with TRBJ2-7; D gene unclear. V was shortened by 1 base and J by 2 bases, with 9 bases between the two germline ends. This CDR3 has 14 residues. Germline-derived CDR1 and CDR2 are LGHDT and YNNKEL (reference sequence). The CDR3: CASSQGGYPYEQYF. The CDR3 bases are TGTGCCAGCAGCCAAGGTGGCTACCCCTACGAGCAGTACTTC.

The V and J genes are TRBV19 and TRBJ1-2; D ambiguous. This CDR3 has 12 amino acids. Trimming shortened V by 2 bases and J by 4 bases, and 5 bases separated the two germline ends. The germline gives CDR1 LNHDA, CDR2 SQIVND (reference sequence). DNA for the CDR3: TGTGCCAGTAGTATAAGAAGCTATGGCTACACCTTC. Its translation is CASSIRSYGYTF. The variable domain in full, completed from reference TRBV19 and TRBJ1-2, reads DGGITQSPKYLFRKEGQNVTLSCEQNLNHDAMYWYRQDPGQGLRLIYYSQIVNDFQKGDIAEGYSVSREKKESFPLTVTSAQKNPTAFYLCASSIRSYGYTFGSGTRLTVV.

This chain joins TRBV4-1 and TRBJ1-6; perhaps TRBD1 as D (5 bases). This CDR3 is built from 17 residues. The V end lost 0 bases, the J end lost 3 bases, and 12 bases lay between the germline ends. Germline V CDR1 and CDR2: MGHRA, YSYEKL. CDR3 in amino acids: CASSQDRRDVYNSPLHF. As DNA, the CDR3 is TGCGCCAGCAGCCAAGATCGTCGGGACGTCTATAATTCACCCCTCCACTTT.

This clone was seen just once. This rearrangement joins TRBV25-1 to TRBJ1-2; D gene unclear. The CDR3 has 14 amino acids. V lost 5 bases and J 7 bases, leaving 17 bases between the germline ends. Germline V gene lookup returns CDR1 MGHDK and CDR2 SYGVNS. The CDR3 coding sequence is TGTGCCAGCAGTCCCTCTATCCGGGCGGGTGGCTACACCTTC. Amino acids: CASSPSIRAGGYTF.

This clone came up once. The chain recombines TRBV9 with TRBJ2-1, with 10 bases identical to TRBD1. CDR3 length equals 16 residues. V shed 3 bases, J shed 0 bases, and the junction held 3 bases outside the gene matches. Per germline, CDR1 SGDLS and CDR2 YYNGEE. The CDR3 DNA reads as TGTGCCAGCAGCGCGGGGACAGGGGACTCCTACAATGAGCAGTTCTTC. Protein sequence: CASSAGTGDSYNEQFF.

V is TRBV28 and J is TRBJ2-4, with a weak D call TRBD1 (5 bases). This CDR3 is 15 amino acids long. The germline V gene has CDR1 MDHEN and CDR2 SYDVKM. Trimming stripped 2 bases from V and 6 bases from J, with 14 bases between. CDR3 DNA sequence: TGTGCCAGCAGTTTACCTCAGGGCACCCTAAACATTCAGTACTTC. Encoded protein: CASSLPQGTLNIQYF.

V gene TRBV4-1 combines with J gene TRBJ2-7, with D possibly being TRBD2 (5 bases). Per germline, CDR1 MGHRA and CDR2 YSYEKL. Trimming stripped 4 bases from V and 0 bases from J, with 16 bases between. The CDR3 has 16 amino acids. The CDR3 DNA sequence: TGCGCCAGCAGCCCCTCACCCCTACTAGACTCCTACGAGCAGTACTTC. As protein: CASSPSPLLDSYEQYF.

The chain couples TRBV7-6 to TRBJ2-3; D may be TRBD1 (5 bases). In germline, CDR1 is SGHVS, CDR2 FNYEAQ. Trimming left V 5 bases short and J 0 bases short, with 15 bases between. This CDR3 spans 16 amino acids. Written as DNA, the CDR3 is TGTGCCAGCAGCAACGACAGACAATCTAGCACAGATACGCAGTATTTT. It is translated as CASSNDRQSSTDTQYF.

V and J are TRBV27 and TRBJ2-2; no clear D. The CDR3 extends over 15 amino acids. V lost 7 bases, J lost 2 bases, and 14 bases lay in between. Germline V gives CDR1 MNHEY, CDR2 SMNVEV (reference sequence). The CDR3 DNA follows: TGTGCCAGCACTCTCCAGTCCCTTAACACCGGGGAGCTGTTTTTT. As protein: CASTLQSLNTGELFF.

The chain carries TRBV20-1 and TRBJ1-6, with D hard to call. The V end was cut by 5 bases, the J end by 13 bases, with 9 bases between. The CDR3 is made up of 10 amino acids. Germline lookup yields CDR1 DFQATT and CDR2 SNEGSKA (reference sequence). The CDR3 nucleotides are TGCAGTGCTCCCTTGGGGCCCCTCCACTTT. Protein sequence: CSAPLGPLHF.

This chain uses TRBV27 with TRBJ2-2; D remains ambiguous. Germline-derived CDR1 and CDR2 are MNHEY and SMNVEV (reference sequence). The V end was cut by 6 bases, the J end by 7 bases, with 9 bases between. The CDR3 is 12 amino acids. The CDR3 bases are TGTGCCAGCAGCCCTGTAGACGGGGAGCTGTTTTTT. This gives the protein CASSPVDGELFF.

The V call is TRBV4-1, the J call TRBJ2-7; TRBD2 matches at 13 bases. CDR1 and CDR2 (germline): MGHRA, YSYEKL. Unmatched junction bases numbered 12, after V lost 4 bases and J lost 3 bases. The CDR3 totals 18 residues. This CDR3 reads CASSPKPGTSGANYEQYF. As DNA, the CDR3 is TGCGCCAGCAGCCCTAAACCCGGGACTAGCGGGGCAAACTACGAGCAGTACTTC.

V usage is TRBV2 and J usage is TRBJ2-3; 7 bases map to TRBD1. This CDR3 spans 12 amino acids. Unmatched junction bases numbered 9, after V lost 6 bases and J lost 12 bases. Germline assignment: CDR1 SNHLY and CDR2 FYNNEI. In DNA form, the CDR3 reads TGTGCCAGCAGGTCGACAGGGAAGGCTCAGTATTTT. Amino acids: CASRSTGKAQYF.

The gene calls are TRBV7-8 and TRBJ1-1; 8 bases align to TRBD1. The CDR3 totals 14 residues. CDR1 is SGHVS and CDR2 is FQNEAQ in the germline V gene. J lost 6 bases, V lost 3 bases, and 6 bases had no gene match. This CDR3 is CASSFARGRAEAFF. CDR3 bases: TGTGCCAGCAGCTTCGCCAGGGGGCGCGCTGAAGCTTTCTTT.

The V call is TRBV9, the J call TRBJ2-7; D could derive from TRBD1 or TRBD2 (5 bases each). The CDR3 runs 14 residues. The germline V gene encodes CDR1 SGDLS and CDR2 YYNGEE. V gave up 0 bases and J gave up 2 bases, with 9 bases separating them. The CDR3 bases are TGTGCCAGCAGCGTAGACGGGGCCCCCTACGAGCAGTACTTC. Translating it yields CASSVDGAPYEQYF. The entire variable domain, with the rest obtained from reference TRBV9 and TRBJ2-7, is as follows: DSGVTQTPKHLITATGQRVTLRCSPRSGDLSVYWYQQSLDQGLQFLIQYYNGEERAKGNILERFSAQQFPDLHSELNLSSLELGDSALYFCASSVDGAPYEQYFGPGTRLTVT.

The V call is TRBV11-3, the J call TRBJ2-7; TRBD1 matches 9 bases. Germline trimming cut 5 bases from V and 2 bases from J; bases unmatched to any gene: 4. CDR1 and CDR2 (germline): SGHNT, YENEEA. The CDR3 is 14 amino acids. In DNA, the CDR3 is TGTGCCAGCAGCCACCGACAGGGGGCCTACGAGCAGTACTTC. Protein sequence: CASSHRQGAYEQYF.

This chain uses TRBV7-3 with TRBJ2-5; no clear D gene. V gave up 5 bases and J gave up 5 bases, with 18 bases separating them. The V gene's germline CDR1 is SGHTA and CDR2 FQGTGA. The CDR3 runs 15 residues. CDR3 amino acids: CASSPISGMGETQYF. The CDR3 DNA sequence: TGTGCCAGCAGCCCAATATCTGGGATGGGTGAGACCCAGTACTTC.

The V and J genes are TRBV7-2 and TRBJ1-5; 9 positions match TRBD1. CDR1 is SGHTA, CDR2 FQGNSA, per germline. V was pared by 4 bases and J by 2 bases, with 9 bases of the junction left unmatched. CDR3 length: 17 amino acids. CDR3 in amino acids: CASSSGGDRVGNQPQHF. The CDR3 coding sequence is TGTGCCAGCAGCTCCGGGGGGGACAGGGTAGGCAATCAGCCCCAGCATTTT.

The sample holds one count of this clone. The chain is built from TRBV10-3 and TRBJ2-1; 9 nucleotides line up with TRBD1. This CDR3 contains 16 residues. Per germline, CDR1 ENHRY and CDR2 SYGVKD. Unmatched junction bases numbered 3, after V lost 3 bases and J lost 0 bases. The chain's CDR3 is CAISDSTGGSYNEQFF. The CDR3 DNA reads TGTGCCATCAGTGACTCGACAGGGGGCTCCTACAATGAGCAGTTCTTC.